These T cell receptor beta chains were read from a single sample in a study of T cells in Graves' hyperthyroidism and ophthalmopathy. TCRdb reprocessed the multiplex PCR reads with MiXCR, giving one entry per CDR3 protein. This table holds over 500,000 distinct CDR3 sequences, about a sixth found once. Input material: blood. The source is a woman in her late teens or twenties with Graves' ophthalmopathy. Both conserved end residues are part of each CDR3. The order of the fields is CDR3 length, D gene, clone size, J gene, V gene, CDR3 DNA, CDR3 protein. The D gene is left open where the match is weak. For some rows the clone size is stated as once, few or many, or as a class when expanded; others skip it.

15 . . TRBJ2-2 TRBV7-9 TGTGCCAGCAGCTATCCGGGACATGGGACCGGGGAGCTGTTTTTT CASSYPGHGTGELFF
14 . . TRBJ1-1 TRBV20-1 TGCAGTGCTAGGGTAACTCAGGGATTCACTGAAGCTTTCTTT CSARVTQGFTEAFF
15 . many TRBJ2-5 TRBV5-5 TGTGCCAGCAGCTTGGGGGGATTTGACCAAGAGACCCAGTACTTC CASSLGGFDQETQYF
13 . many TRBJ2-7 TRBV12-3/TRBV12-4 TGTGCCAGCAGTTTGACAGGAGGGTACGAGCAGTACTTC CASSLTGGYEQYF
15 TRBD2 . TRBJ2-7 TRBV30 TGTGCCTGGAGCATCGGGACTAGCGGTGACAGCGAGCAGTACTTC CAWSIGTSGDSEQYF
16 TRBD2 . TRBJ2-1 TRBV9 TGTGCCAGCAGCGCTGAGGCTAGCGGGGGCCACAATGAGCAGTTCTTC CASSAEASGGHNEQFF
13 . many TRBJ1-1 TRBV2 TGTGCCAGCAGTGAACTAGGGGGCACTGAAGCTTTCTTT CASSELGGTEAFF
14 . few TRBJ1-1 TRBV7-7 TGTGCTAGCAGCCCACTTCACCTGAACACTGAAGCTTTCTTT CASSPLHLNTEAFF
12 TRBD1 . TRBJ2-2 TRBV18 TGTGCCAGCTCCCAGGGGGCCGGGGAGCTGTTTTTT CASSQGAGELFF
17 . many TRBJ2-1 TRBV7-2 TGTGCCAGCAGCTTAGAGTGGGGGTCCGTGTGGGGCGATGAGCAGTTCTTC CASSLEWGSVWGDEQFF
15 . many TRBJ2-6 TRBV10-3 TGTGCCATCAGTGATGCCGGGACTGGGGCCAACGTCCTGACTTTC CAISDAGTGANVLTF
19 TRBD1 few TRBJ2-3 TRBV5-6 TGTGCCAGCAGCCGACTCACCGCGTTTGGGACAGGAGGACCAGATACGCAGTATTTT CASSRLTAFGTGGPDTQYF
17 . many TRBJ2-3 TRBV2 TGTGCCAGCAGTGAAGCGATCGGGGCAGGAGACACAGATACGCAGTATTTT CASSEAIGAGDTDTQYF
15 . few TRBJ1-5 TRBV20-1 TGCAGTGCTAGAGAATCAGGGATTAGCAATCAGCCCCAGCATTTT CSARESGISNQPQHF
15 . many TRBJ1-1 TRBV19 TGTGCCAGTAGTCCCTCGGACAGTCTGAACACTGAAGCTTTCTTT CASSPSDSLNTEAFF
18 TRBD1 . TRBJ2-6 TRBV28 TGTGCCAGCAGTTTGATTGGGTGGACAGGGGGTGGGGCCAACGTCCTGACTTTC CASSLIGWTGGGANVLTF
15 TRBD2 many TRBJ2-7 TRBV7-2 TGTGCCAGCAGCTTAGTGGGTAGCGGGGGTTACGAGCAGTACTTC CASSLVGSGGYEQYF
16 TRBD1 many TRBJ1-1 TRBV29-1 TGCAGCGTTCGTATGGGACAGGGGGCGGGAGGCACTGAAGCTTTCTTT CSVRMGQGAGGTEAFF
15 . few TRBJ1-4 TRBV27 TGTGCCAGCAGCCGGACACTTGCAACTAATGAAAAACTGTTTTTT CASSRTLATNEKLFF
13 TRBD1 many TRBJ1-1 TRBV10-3 TGTGCCACCAGCCGGACAGGGAGGGCTGAAGCTTTCTTT CATSRTGRAEAFF
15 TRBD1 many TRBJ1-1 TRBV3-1 TGTGCCAGCAGCCAACCGGGACAGCGGAACACTGAAGCTTTCTTT CASSQPGQRNTEAFF
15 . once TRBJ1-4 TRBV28 TGTGCCAGCAGTTTCTTATCATGGGACGGTGAAAAACTGTTTTTT CASSFLSWDGEKLFF
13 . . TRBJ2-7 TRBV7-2 TGTGCCGGCAGCCTCAGGGGCCCCTACGAGCAGTACTTC CAGSLRGPYEQYF
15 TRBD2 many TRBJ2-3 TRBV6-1 TGTGCCAGCACCAGAGCGGGGGAGCTCACAGATACGCAGTATTTT CASTRAGELTDTQYF
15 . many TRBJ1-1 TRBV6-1 TGTGCCAGCAGTGGTCGCACAGGTCGGAACACTGAAGCTTTCTTT CASSGRTGRNTEAFF
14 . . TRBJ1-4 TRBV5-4 TGTGCCAGCAGCTCCCGGGACATCAACGAAAAACTGTTTTTT CASSSRDINEKLFF
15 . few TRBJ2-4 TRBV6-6 TGTGCCAGCAGTTACTCCACAGGGCGCGGAGACATTCAGTACTTC CASSYSTGRGDIQYF
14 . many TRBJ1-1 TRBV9 TGTGCCAGCAGCGTTGGACGGCTGAACACTGAAGCTTTCTTT CASSVGRLNTEAFF
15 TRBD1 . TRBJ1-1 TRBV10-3 TGTGCCATCAGCCTACACCCTACAGGGGGGACTGAAGCTTTCTTT CAISLHPTGGTEAFF
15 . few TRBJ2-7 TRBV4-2 TGTGCCAGCAGCCGCTCTTGGGGCAGGTCAAACGAGCAGTACTTC CASSRSWGRSNEQYF
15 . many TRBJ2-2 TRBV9 TGTGCCAGCAGCGCTACCCACGGGGGCACCGGGGAGCTGTTTTTT CASSATHGGTGELFF
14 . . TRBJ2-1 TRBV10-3 TGTGCCATCAGTGCCTCAGCAACCAGTCGCGAGCAGTTCTTC CAISASATSREQFF
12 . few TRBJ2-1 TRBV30 TGTGCCTGGAGTGAGTCTGGCAATGAGCAGTTCTTC CAWSESGNEQFF
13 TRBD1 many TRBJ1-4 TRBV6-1 TGTGCCAGCAAGACAGGGTCAAGTGAAAAACTGTTTTTT CASKTGSSEKLFF
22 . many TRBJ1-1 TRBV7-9 TGTGCCAGCAGCTTAGCGGGTGGTATATCGCCAGGGATAGCAGGTGAGGACACTGAAGCTTTCTTT CASSLAGGISPGIAGEDTEAFF
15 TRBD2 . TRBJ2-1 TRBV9 TGTGCCAGCAGCGCCGTAGCGGGGGGGAACAATGAGCAGTTCTTC CASSAVAGGNNEQFF
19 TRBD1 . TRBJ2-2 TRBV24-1 TGTGCCACCAGTGATTTGCGGGTGGACAGGTCCGCGAACACCGGGGAGCTGTTTTTT CATSDLRVDRSANTGELFF